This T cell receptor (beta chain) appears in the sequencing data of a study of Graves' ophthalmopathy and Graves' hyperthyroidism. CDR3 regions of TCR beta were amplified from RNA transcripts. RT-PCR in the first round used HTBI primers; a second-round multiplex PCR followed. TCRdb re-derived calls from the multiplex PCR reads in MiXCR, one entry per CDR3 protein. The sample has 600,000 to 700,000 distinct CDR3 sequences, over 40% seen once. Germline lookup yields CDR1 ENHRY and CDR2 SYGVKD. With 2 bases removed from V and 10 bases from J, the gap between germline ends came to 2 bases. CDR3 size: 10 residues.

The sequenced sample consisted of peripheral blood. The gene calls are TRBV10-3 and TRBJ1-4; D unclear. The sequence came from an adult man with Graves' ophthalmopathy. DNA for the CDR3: TGTGCCATCAGTGAGAGAAAACTGTTTTTT. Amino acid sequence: CAISERKLFF.